Listed below are T cell receptor beta chains from one sample, sequenced in a study of blood T cells in healthy people across ages. Via MiXCR, TCRdb re-called the 5' RACE reads, giving one row per CDR3 protein. The table has around 1,000,000 distinct CDR3 sequences, approximately 25% seen once. The same sample was also used in a study of T cells of mothers and their children.

The sample taken for sequencing was blood. Receptor source: a girl aged 2 to 9 in good health. The CDR3 runs from the conserved cysteine through the conserved F or W. Fields, in order: D gene, J gene, clone size, V gene, CDR3 length, CDR3 DNA, CDR3 protein. The D gene is left open where the match is weak. Clone size is stated in some rows and not others, as once, few, many or a class when expanded.

d_gene: .
j_gene: TRBJ1-2
abundance: .
v_gene: TRBV29-1
len: 15
CDR3nt: TGCAGCTGGGTTCTATGGAAGGGAATAGATTATGGCTACACCTTC
CDR3aa: CSWVLWKGIDYGYTF

d_gene: .
j_gene: TRBJ2-5
abundance: few
v_gene: TRBV6-5
len: 16
CDR3nt: TGTGCCAGCAGTTTAAACAGACATACCATTGGGGAGACCCAGTACTTC
CDR3aa: CASSLNRHTIGETQYF

d_gene: .
j_gene: TRBJ1-3
abundance: few
v_gene: TRBV29-1
len: 14
CDR3nt: TGCAGCGTCCAGGGACGCCACTCTGGAAACACCATATATTTT
CDR3aa: CSVQGRHSGNTIYF

d_gene: .
j_gene: TRBJ2-3
abundance: .
v_gene: TRBV19
len: 16
CDR3nt: TGTGCCAGTAGGGTTCTCGAAGGGACCCCAGGAAATACGCAGTATTTT
CDR3aa: CASRVLEGTPGNTQYF

d_gene: TRBD1
j_gene: TRBJ2-7
abundance: .
v_gene: TRBV20-1
len: 15
CDR3nt: TGCAGTGTTACCCTCTCTCTGGACAGGGTCTACGAGCAGTACTTC
CDR3aa: CSVTLSLDRVYEQYF

d_gene: .
j_gene: TRBJ1-3
abundance: .
v_gene: TRBV6-5
len: 15
CDR3nt: TGTGCCAGCAGTTACCAGAGAAGCTCTGGAAACACCATATATTTT
CDR3aa: CASSYQRSSGNTIYF

d_gene: TRBD1
j_gene: TRBJ2-7
abundance: .
v_gene: TRBV4-3
len: 15
CDR3nt: TGCGCCAGCAGCCAAAACCCCGAAGGGGGCAACGAGCAGTACTTC
CDR3aa: CASSQNPEGGNEQYF

d_gene: TRBD2
j_gene: TRBJ2-5
abundance: .
v_gene: TRBV20-1
len: 16
CDR3nt: TGCAGTCCCCCGGGGACTAGCGGGAGGCCCCAAGGGACCCAGTACTTC
CDR3aa: CSPPGTSGRPQGTQYF

d_gene: TRBD1
j_gene: TRBJ2-5
abundance: few
v_gene: TRBV2
len: 12
CDR3nt: TGTGCCAGAGGGGACAGCCTAGAGACCCAGTACTTC
CDR3aa: CARGDSLETQYF

d_gene: .
j_gene: TRBJ2-7
abundance: few
v_gene: TRBV4-1
len: 16
CDR3nt: TGCGCCAGCAGCCAAGACCGGGACATCCTAGGGTACGAGCAGTACTTC
CDR3aa: CASSQDRDILGYEQYF

d_gene: .
j_gene: TRBJ1-1
abundance: few
v_gene: TRBV3-1
len: 14
CDR3nt: TGTGCCAGCACTCCTTATTCGTGGGCCACTGAAGCTTTCTTT
CDR3aa: CASTPYSWATEAFF

d_gene: .
j_gene: TRBJ1-1
abundance: few
v_gene: TRBV5-1
len: 13
CDR3nt: TGCGCCAGCACCCTCAGGGAGAACACTGAAGCTTTCTTT
CDR3aa: CASTLRENTEAFF

d_gene: .
j_gene: TRBJ1-1
abundance: .
v_gene: TRBV29-1
len: 13
CDR3nt: TGCAGCGTTAGTTGGACAGAATCCACTGAAGCTTTCTTT
CDR3aa: CSVSWTESTEAFF

d_gene: TRBD1
j_gene: TRBJ2-1
abundance: .
v_gene: TRBV4-1
len: 15
CDR3nt: TGCGCCAGCAGCCAGGGACAGGAGAATTACACTGAGCAGTTCTTC
CDR3aa: CASSQGQENYTEQFF

d_gene: .
j_gene: TRBJ2-5
abundance: few
v_gene: TRBV11-1
len: 14
CDR3nt: TGTGCCAGCAGCTCCAGTATAGGAAAAGAGACCCAGTACTTC
CDR3aa: CASSSSIGKETQYF

d_gene: TRBD1
j_gene: TRBJ1-1
abundance: .
v_gene: TRBV29-1
len: 14
CDR3nt: TGCAGCGCAAAAGATGACAGGGATGGGACTGAAGCTTTCTTT
CDR3aa: CSAKDDRDGTEAFF

d_gene: TRBD1
j_gene: TRBJ2-7
abundance: .
v_gene: TRBV4-1
len: 16
CDR3nt: TGCGCCAGCAGCCAAATTCTCAGGGGGCGAAATTACGAGCAGTACTTC
CDR3aa: CASSQILRGRNYEQYF

d_gene: TRBD2
j_gene: TRBJ2-1
abundance: .
v_gene: TRBV3-1
len: 15
CDR3nt: TGTGCCAGCAGACTGAGGACTAGCGGCCACAATGAGCAGTTCTTC
CDR3aa: CASRLRTSGHNEQFF

d_gene: TRBD2
j_gene: TRBJ2-5
abundance: .
v_gene: TRBV6-1
len: 13
CDR3nt: TGTGCCAGCAGGACTAGCGGGAGTTACCAGCAGTACTTC
CDR3aa: CASRTSGSYQQYF

d_gene: .
j_gene: TRBJ2-2
abundance: .
v_gene: TRBV29-1
len: 12
CDR3nt: TGCAGCGCCCCCGAAAACACCGGGGAGCTGTTTTTT
CDR3aa: CSAPENTGELFF

d_gene: .
j_gene: TRBJ1-1
abundance: .
v_gene: TRBV18
len: 14
CDR3nt: TGTGCCAGCTCACCTTCCGTGTTGAACACTGAAGCTTTCTTT
CDR3aa: CASSPSVLNTEAFF

d_gene: .
j_gene: TRBJ2-1
abundance: .
v_gene: TRBV20-1
len: 15
CDR3nt: TGCAGTGCTCCCATGAAGAAGGCGGCGTCGGGTGAGCAGTTCTTC
CDR3aa: CSAPMKKAASGEQFF

d_gene: .
j_gene: TRBJ2-1
abundance: .
v_gene: TRBV6-6
len: 15
CDR3nt: TGTGCCAGCAGACCACCGGGACTAGGGGGCTATGAGCAGTTCTTC
CDR3aa: CASRPPGLGGYEQFF

d_gene: TRBD1
j_gene: TRBJ1-6
abundance: .
v_gene: TRBV6-2/TRBV6-3
len: 14
CDR3nt: TGTGCCAGCAGCTCCGCGGGACAGGGGTTTCCCCTCCACTTT
CDR3aa: CASSSAGQGFPLHF

d_gene: TRBD2
j_gene: TRBJ2-7
abundance: few
v_gene: TRBV10-3
len: 14
CDR3nt: TGTGCCATCGGACTCGTAGCGGGAGGTTACGAGCAGTACTTC
CDR3aa: CAIGLVAGGYEQYF

d_gene: TRBD2
j_gene: TRBJ2-3
abundance: .
v_gene: TRBV7-2
len: 12
CDR3nt: TGTGCCAGCAGCGGATTCGGGAGGACGCAGTATTTT
CDR3aa: CASSGFGRTQYF

d_gene: .
j_gene: TRBJ2-7
abundance: .
v_gene: TRBV29-1
len: 12
CDR3nt: TGCAGCGGCTGGGCAGGATCCTACGAGCAGTACTTC
CDR3aa: CSGWAGSYEQYF

d_gene: .
j_gene: TRBJ1-2
abundance: .
v_gene: TRBV12-3/TRBV12-4
len: 14
CDR3nt: TGTGCCAGCACCAACGGCGATTTGGGGTATGGCTACACCTTC
CDR3aa: CASTNGDLGYGYTF

d_gene: TRBD1
j_gene: TRBJ2-7
abundance: .
v_gene: TRBV18
len: 15
CDR3nt: TGTGCCAGCTCACGGATGGACAGGAACAAATACGAGCAGTACTTC
CDR3aa: CASSRMDRNKYEQYF

d_gene: .
j_gene: TRBJ2-5
abundance: few
v_gene: TRBV12-3/TRBV12-4
len: 16
CDR3nt: TGTGCCAGCAGCAACCCGCGTGGTGGGGGGCAAGAGACCCAGTACTTC
CDR3aa: CASSNPRGGGQETQYF

d_gene: TRBD2
j_gene: TRBJ2-3
abundance: .
v_gene: TRBV28
len: 17
CDR3nt: TGTGCCAGCAGTCCTCTAACCACTAGCGGGAGGGCCGATACGCAGTATTTT
CDR3aa: CASSPLTTSGRADTQYF

d_gene: TRBD1
j_gene: TRBJ2-1
abundance: few
v_gene: TRBV29-1
len: 14
CDR3nt: TGCAGCATAAGCCCGGGACAGGAGCACAATGAGCAGTTCTTC
CDR3aa: CSISPGQEHNEQFF

d_gene: .
j_gene: TRBJ1-5
abundance: .
v_gene: TRBV11-2
len: 17
CDR3nt: TGTGCCAGCAGCCCCGAAGCAGACCCCTATAGCAATCAGCCCCAGCATTTT
CDR3aa: CASSPEADPYSNQPQHF

d_gene: .
j_gene: TRBJ2-2
abundance: .
v_gene: TRBV5-1
len: 16
CDR3nt: TGCGCCAGCAGCTTGAAGAGGCCGGTCTACACCGGGGAGCTGTTTTTT
CDR3aa: CASSLKRPVYTGELFF

d_gene: .
j_gene: TRBJ1-4
abundance: few
v_gene: TRBV6-6
len: 12
CDR3nt: TGTGCCAGCAGTTACTCGGGGACCGCCCTATTTTTT
CDR3aa: CASSYSGTALFF

d_gene: .
j_gene: TRBJ2-7
abundance: .
v_gene: TRBV5-1
len: 14
CDR3nt: TGCGCCAGCAGCTTGGAGTCCTCGTCCGACGAGCAGTACTTC
CDR3aa: CASSLESSSDEQYF

d_gene: .
j_gene: TRBJ2-7
abundance: .
v_gene: TRBV12-3/TRBV12-4
len: 12
CDR3nt: TGTGCCAGCACCCGACAGCTTCTCGAGCAGTACTTC
CDR3aa: CASTRQLLEQYF

d_gene: .
j_gene: TRBJ2-5
abundance: .
v_gene: TRBV5-1
len: 16
CDR3nt: TGCGCCAGCAGCCCCCCAGTCGGTCAGGGACAAGAGACCCAGTACTTC
CDR3aa: CASSPPVGQGQETQYF

d_gene: TRBD2
j_gene: TRBJ2-1
abundance: .
v_gene: TRBV18
len: 14
CDR3nt: TGTGCCAGCTCTCATGCTGGACTAGTAGATGAGCAGTTCTTC
CDR3aa: CASSHAGLVDEQFF

d_gene: .
j_gene: TRBJ2-1
abundance: once
v_gene: TRBV6-5
len: 15
CDR3nt: TGTGCCAGCAGTTACCCGGGGTCCCTGTACAATGAGCAGTTCTTC
CDR3aa: CASSYPGSLYNEQFF

d_gene: .
j_gene: TRBJ2-7
abundance: few
v_gene: TRBV29-1
len: 12
CDR3nt: TGCAGCGTTACCGTAGCCTCCTACGAGCAGTACTTC
CDR3aa: CSVTVASYEQYF

d_gene: .
j_gene: TRBJ2-5
abundance: .
v_gene: TRBV10-3
len: 14
CDR3nt: TGTGCCATCAGTGATCAGGGAGGAGGAGAGACCCAGTACTTC
CDR3aa: CAISDQGGGETQYF

d_gene: TRBD1
j_gene: TRBJ1-6
abundance: .
v_gene: TRBV5-1
len: 16
CDR3nt: TGCGCCAGCAGCTCGACAGGGGGCACCTATAATTCACCCCTCCACTTT
CDR3aa: CASSSTGGTYNSPLHF

d_gene: .
j_gene: TRBJ1-1
abundance: few
v_gene: TRBV24-1
len: 12
CDR3nt: TGTGCCACCAGTGATTTAGGTGCTGAAGCTTTCTTT
CDR3aa: CATSDLGAEAFF

d_gene: TRBD2
j_gene: TRBJ2-1
abundance: few
v_gene: TRBV20-1
len: 15
CDR3nt: TGCAGTGCCCCTGAGCGGGAGACGGTCTACAATGAGCAGTTCTTC
CDR3aa: CSAPERETVYNEQFF

d_gene: .
j_gene: TRBJ1-4
abundance: .
v_gene: TRBV28
len: 11
CDR3nt: TGTGCCACCCAAGGGAGTGAAAAACTGTTTTTT
CDR3aa: CATQGSEKLFF

d_gene: .
j_gene: TRBJ2-3
abundance: few
v_gene: TRBV28
len: 14
CDR3nt: TGTGCCAGCAGTTCACACCCCACGGGAGATACGCAGTATTTT
CDR3aa: CASSSHPTGDTQYF

d_gene: TRBD2
j_gene: TRBJ2-1
abundance: .
v_gene: TRBV7-2
len: 18
CDR3nt: TGTGCCAGCAGCCGCCGGGGGCCAGCGGGGGCCTCCTACAATGAGCAGTTCTTC
CDR3aa: CASSRRGPAGASYNEQFF

d_gene: .
j_gene: TRBJ1-2
abundance: .
v_gene: TRBV6-5
len: 15
CDR3nt: TGTGCCAGCAGTACTAAAGGGCGGGGGTTCGGTGGCTACACCTTC
CDR3aa: CASSTKGRGFGGYTF

d_gene: TRBD1
j_gene: TRBJ1-2
abundance: few
v_gene: TRBV9
len: 14
CDR3nt: TGTGCCAGCAGCGAACAGGGGGCAGACTATGGCTACACCTTC
CDR3aa: CASSEQGADYGYTF

d_gene: TRBD1
j_gene: TRBJ2-7
abundance: .
v_gene: TRBV6-1
len: 14
CDR3nt: TGTGCCAGCAGTTGGGACAGGGCCCCCTACGAGCAGTACTTC
CDR3aa: CASSWDRAPYEQYF

d_gene: .
j_gene: TRBJ1-2
abundance: .
v_gene: TRBV5-1
len: 14
CDR3nt: TGCGCCAGCAGCCCTCAGGACGGGAACTATGGCTACACCTTC
CDR3aa: CASSPQDGNYGYTF

d_gene: .
j_gene: TRBJ2-5
abundance: .
v_gene: TRBV27
len: 14
CDR3nt: TGTGCCAGCAGTATCACAGGGTCGGAAGAGACCCAGTACTTC
CDR3aa: CASSITGSEETQYF

d_gene: .
j_gene: TRBJ2-6
abundance: .
v_gene: TRBV14
len: 16
CDR3nt: TGTGCCAGCAGCCAAGTGTTCACTACTGGGGCCAACGTCCTGACTTTC
CDR3aa: CASSQVFTTGANVLTF

d_gene: TRBD2
j_gene: TRBJ2-5
abundance: few
v_gene: TRBV7-9
len: 16
CDR3nt: TGTGCCAGCAGCTTAGTAAGCGGGGGGCTTCAAGAGACCCAGTACTTC
CDR3aa: CASSLVSGGLQETQYF

d_gene: TRBD2
j_gene: TRBJ2-2
abundance: many
v_gene: TRBV12-3/TRBV12-4
len: 12
CDR3nt: TGTGCCAGCAGTTTCGGACTAGACCAGCTGTTTTTT
CDR3aa: CASSFGLDQLFF

d_gene: .
j_gene: TRBJ2-3
abundance: .
v_gene: TRBV4-3
len: 15
CDR3nt: TGCGCCAGCAGCCAAGATCACGAGGGGACAGATACGCAGTATTTT
CDR3aa: CASSQDHEGTDTQYF

d_gene: TRBD2
j_gene: TRBJ2-7
abundance: .
v_gene: TRBV7-2
len: 18
CDR3nt: TGTGCCAGCAGCTTAGAGGGGGGTTTTAGCGGGAGGGCCGGGGAGCAGTACTTC
CDR3aa: CASSLEGGFSGRAGEQYF

d_gene: .
j_gene: TRBJ1-1
abundance: .
v_gene: TRBV7-9
len: 11
CDR3nt: TGTGCCAGCAGCTTAGGGATAAGGGCTTTCTTT
CDR3aa: CASSLGIRAFF